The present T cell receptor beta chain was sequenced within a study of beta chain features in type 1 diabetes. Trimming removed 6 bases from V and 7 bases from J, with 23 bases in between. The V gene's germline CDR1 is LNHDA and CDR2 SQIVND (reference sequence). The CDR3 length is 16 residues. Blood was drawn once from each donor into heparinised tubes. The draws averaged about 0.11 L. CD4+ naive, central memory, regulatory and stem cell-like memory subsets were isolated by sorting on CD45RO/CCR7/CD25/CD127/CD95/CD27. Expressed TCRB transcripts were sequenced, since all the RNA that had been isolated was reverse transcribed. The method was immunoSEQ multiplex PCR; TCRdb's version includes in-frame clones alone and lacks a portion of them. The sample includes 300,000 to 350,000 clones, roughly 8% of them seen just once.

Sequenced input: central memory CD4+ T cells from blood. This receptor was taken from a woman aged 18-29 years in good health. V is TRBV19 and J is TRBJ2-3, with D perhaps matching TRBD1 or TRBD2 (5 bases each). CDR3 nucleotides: TGTGCCAGTAGGCGAACTTCTGGGACCTACGAGAATACGCAGTATTTT. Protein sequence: CASRRTSGTYENTQYF.